This T cell receptor (beta chain) was recorded in a study of radiotherapy plus CTLA-4 blockade in lung cancer. Lung cancer patients with chemo-refractory metastatic non-small-cell disease were given focal radiation plus CTLA-4 blockade with ipilimumab. Comments on this clone: Its specificity is not known.

Profiled with immunoSEQ multiplex PCR; TCRdb holds only in-frame clones, not every one. The data contain under 65,000 clones, about 76% of them singletons. Study-level findings and limits: Following radiotherapy plus ipilimumab, tumor-derived TCR clones expanded in the blood.

The sequencing used peripheral blood, collected from a patient treated with radiotherapy plus ipilimumab. This receptor was identified in a human donor with non-small cell lung cancer whose response to radiotherapy plus ipilimumab could not be evaluated.

This CDR3 is CASSPSRGRSINEQFF. The CDR3 DNA sequence: TGTGCCAGCAGCCCGTCAAGGGGCCGAAGCATCAATGAGCAGTTCTTC. This chain uses TRBV7-2 with TRBJ2-1; tentative D call: TRBD1 (5 bases). CDR3 size: 16 residues. The V end was cut by 5 bases, the J end by 6 bases, with 20 bases between. Germline V gives CDR1 SGHTA, CDR2 FQGNSA. Full variable domain (missing parts from reference TRBV7-2 and TRBJ2-1): GAGVSQSPSNKVTEKGKDVELRCDPISGHTALYWYRQSLGQGLEFLIYFQGNSAPDKSGLPSDRFSAERTGGSVSTLTIQRTQQEDSAVYLCASSPSRGRSINEQFFGPGTRLTVL.